The entry that follows covers one T cell receptor beta chain sequence. Its target is unknown. Per the germline V gene, CDR1 is SGHNT and CDR2 is YYREEE (reference sequence). This CDR3 region has 17 residues. Losses at the gene ends were 9 bases for V and 8 bases for J; bases not matched to a gene: 18. The entry originates in a study of shared clonotypes between healthy human individuals. The assay was run at deep level. In the original workflow: ImmunoSEQ supplied junction-only sequences lacking quality scores, so filtering was different. Using immunoSEQ multiplex PCR, the repertoire was profiled, and TCRdb retains in-frame clones only, with some absent. V, J and clone size are those of that table, while D and trimming were read from the DNA. This sample has millions of clones, with just under 95% found just once. Terminally differentiated effector memory CD45RA+ cells were excluded from the naive CD8 cells, which were CD45RO-negative and positively selected for CCR7.

Findings of the study overall: Tissue TCR repertoires likely differ from these blood-only repertoires. Rarefaction showed sorted-subset sequencing was incomplete despite large depth.

Sequencing was performed on naive CD8+ T cells sorted from blood. The sequence was obtained from a man between 18 and 35 years old in good health. The chain combines TRBV5-4 with TRBJ2-1; 12 bases align to TRBD2. The DNA of the CDR3 is TGTGCCACCGAGCTAGCGGGAGGGCCCTTCAGTGTGCATGAGCAGTTCTTC. It encodes CATELAGGPFSVHEQFF.